The rows below give T cell receptor beta chains drawn from one sample of a study of CD8 T cells in Susac syndrome. MiXCR, run by TCRdb on the immunoSEQ multiplex PCR reads, gives a single entry per CDR3 protein. The data contain about 150,000 distinct CDR3 sequences, approximately 95% of them singletons. The sequenced sample consisted of CD8+ T cells from PBMCs. The receptors derive from a human donor with Susac syndrome. Both conserved end residues are part of each CDR3. Each record gives: J gene, D gene, V gene, clone size, CDR3 DNA, CDR3 protein. D genes are given only for firm matches. A row's size may be missing; if present it is once, few, many or a size class.

J: TRBJ2-5; D: NA; V: TRBV4-1; size: NA; DNA: TGCGCCAGCAGCCAAACACAGGGTACCCAAGAGACCCAGTACTTC; CDR3: CASSQTQGTQETQYF
J: TRBJ2-1; D: TRBD2; V: TRBV13; size: once; DNA: TGTGCCAGCAGCTCGGGACTAGCGGATAACAATGAGCAGTTCTTC; CDR3: CASSSGLADNNEQFF
J: TRBJ2-1; D: TRBD2; V: TRBV7-2; size: NA; DNA: TGTGCCAGCAGCTCCCCCTGGACTAGCGTCTCTGTTGAGCAGTTCTTC; CDR3: CASSSPWTSVSVEQFF
J: TRBJ2-7; D: TRBD2; V: TRBV9; size: once; DNA: TGTGCCAGCAGCGGCGGACTAGTCTCCTACGAGCAGTACTTC; CDR3: CASSGGLVSYEQYF
J: TRBJ2-1; D: TRBD2; V: TRBV7-9; size: once; DNA: TGTGCCAGCCTAGGGACTAGCGGATACAATGAGCAGTTCTTC; CDR3: CASLGTSGYNEQFF
J: TRBJ1-2; D: TRBD1; V: TRBV20-1; size: NA; DNA: TGCAGTGCTAGAGCCCTTGGGACAGGGAGCAACTATGGCTACACCTTC; CDR3: CSARALGTGSNYGYTF
J: TRBJ2-3; D: TRBD2; V: TRBV11-2; size: NA; DNA: TGTGCCAGCAGCTCAGGGACTAGCGGGAGCACAGATACGCAGTATTTT; CDR3: CASSSGTSGSTDTQYF
J: TRBJ2-7; D: TRBD1; V: TRBV5-6; size: NA; DNA: TGTGCCAGCAAGGGGACAGGGGACGAGCAGTACTTC; CDR3: CASKGTGDEQYF
J: TRBJ2-7; D: TRBD1; V: TRBV27; size: NA; DNA: TGTGCCAGCAGTTTAATTGCCGGGACAGGGACCTACGAGCAGTACTTC; CDR3: CASSLIAGTGTYEQYF
J: TRBJ1-5; D: NA; V: TRBV28; size: once; DNA: TGTGCCAGCAGTTTATTGGGTGGTACCAATCAGCCCCAGCATTTT; CDR3: CASSLLGGTNQPQHF
J: TRBJ2-4; D: TRBD2; V: TRBV6-5; size: NA; DNA: TGTGCCACCGAAGTCCACGGGAGGGCCTTAAACATTCAGTACTTC; CDR3: CATEVHGRALNIQYF
J: TRBJ2-1; D: TRBD1; V: TRBV11-2; size: NA; DNA: TGTGCCAGCAGTTCAGAATACAGGGGACCCTACAATGAGCAGTTCTTC; CDR3: CASSSEYRGPYNEQFF
J: TRBJ2-1; D: NA; V: TRBV6-6; size: NA; DNA: TGTGCCAGCAGTTTCACAGGTTACAATGAGCAGTTCTTC; CDR3: CASSFTGYNEQFF
J: TRBJ1-1; D: NA; V: TRBV20-1; size: NA; DNA: TGCAGTGCTAGCCCTCAGGGGTTCCTTGAAGCTTTCTTT; CDR3: CSASPQGFLEAFF
J: TRBJ1-5; D: NA; V: TRBV7-9; size: NA; DNA: TGTGCCAGCAGCTTAGAGTCGACAGATTCGCATCAGCCCCAGCATTTT; CDR3: CASSLESTDSHQPQHF
J: TRBJ2-1; D: NA; V: TRBV9; size: NA; DNA: TGTGCCAGCAGCGTAGGGCTGTCAACTGAGCAGTTCTTC; CDR3: CASSVGLSTEQFF
J: TRBJ2-5; D: NA; V: TRBV6-5; size: NA; DNA: TGTGCCAGCAGGAGGACACTCGGAGGGGCCCAGTACTTC; CDR3: CASRRTLGGAQYF
J: TRBJ2-6; D: TRBD1; V: TRBV6-2/TRBV6-3; size: once; DNA: TGTGCCAGTGTCGGCAACAGGGGCTCTGGGGCCAACGTCCTGACTTTC; CDR3: CASVGNRGSGANVLTF
J: TRBJ1-4; D: NA; V: TRBV9; size: NA; DNA: TGTGCCAGCAGCGGAGGGGCTGTGGGAGAAAAACTGTTTTTT; CDR3: CASSGGAVGEKLFF